The 10 T cell receptor beta chains in this list originate from one sample, sequenced in a study of cytomegalovirus exposure and HLA in healthy donors. The PCR made use of 60 Vbeta and 13 Jbeta primers. Using immunoSEQ multiplex PCR, the repertoire was profiled, and TCRdb retains in-frame clones only, with some absent. The sample has roughly 130,000 clones, about 66% seen once. The sequenced sample was PBMCs. These receptors were obtained from a man under 40 in good health and CMV-seropositive.

Comment on this clone: Other DNA sequences within the sample encode an identical CDR3. The rearrangement uses TRBV30 and TRBJ1-1; D possibly corresponds to TRBD1 (6 bases). Trimming stripped 1 base from V and 1 base from J, with 13 bases between. Germline lookup yields CDR1 GTSNPN and CDR2 SVGIG (reference sequence). The CDR3 covers 15 residues. CDR3 in DNA: TGTGCCTGGAGTGACAAACAGGGAACGAACACTGAAGCTTTCTTT. Its protein is CAWSDKQGTNTEAFF.

The J gene is TRBJ2-3, the V gene TRBV28; no firm D call. The CDR3 sequence is 13 residues long. Per germline, CDR1 MDHEN and CDR2 SYDVKM. V was clipped by 3 bases and J by 1 base, with 5 bases between them. CDR3 residues: CASSLAGTDTQYF. The CDR3, as DNA: TGTGCCAGCAGTTTGGCCGGCACAGATACGCAGTATTTT.

The chain recombines TRBV7-2 with TRBJ1-2; the D gene is possibly TRBD1 (5 bases). Germline loops: CDR1 SGHTA, CDR2 FQGNSA. V gave up 3 bases and J gave up 0 bases, with 8 bases separating them. The CDR3 totals 14 residues. CDR3 coding DNA: TGTGCCAGCAGCTTCGGGGGAACTAACTATGGCTACACCTTC. This sequence encodes CASSFGGTNYGYTF.

The table lists this clone with a few counts. The rearrangement links TRBV7-2 to TRBJ2-7, with D perhaps TRBD2 (6 bases). Germline CDR1 and CDR2: SGHTA and FQGNSA. Trimming stripped 4 bases from V and 2 bases from J, with 9 bases between. The CDR3 is 13 amino acids. The CDR3 sequence: CASSSTGAYEQYF. Written as DNA, the CDR3 is TGTGCCAGCAGCTCGACGGGAGCCTACGAGCAGTACTTC.

This chain links TRBV18 with TRBJ1-1, with TRBD1 matching 7 bases. The CDR3 sequence is 12 residues long. With V trimmed by 4 bases and J by 8 bases, 4 bases remained unmatched. Germline values: CDR1 KGHSH, CDR2 LQKENI. The CDR3, as DNA: TGTGCCAGCTCACTAAGGGACAGCGAAGCTTTCTTT. Translation gives CASSLRDSEAFF.

The CDR3 sequence: CASSPSGRAYEQYF. The CDR3 nucleotides are TGTGCCAGCAGCCCTAGCGGGAGGGCCTACGAGCAGTACTTC. The chain is built from TRBV7-9 and TRBJ2-7; 12 nucleotides align to TRBD2. With 5 bases clipped from V and 2 bases from J, the junction kept 1 base outside the gene matches. Germline loops: CDR1 SEHNR, CDR2 FQNEAQ (reference sequence). CDR3 length: 14 amino acids. Filled out from reference TRBV7-9 and TRBJ2-7, the complete variable domain reads DTGVSQNPRHKITKRGQNVTFRCDPISEHNRLYWYRQTLGQGPEFLTYFQNEAQLEKSRLLSDRFSAERPKGSFSTLEIQRTEQGDSAMYLCASSPSGRAYEQYFGPGTRLTVT.

The CDR3 DNA is TGTGCCAGCAGCTCACAGGGGGCAGGGAGCAATCAGCCCCAGCATTTT. Amino acid sequence: CASSSQGAGSNQPQHF. The chain uses TRBV7-8 and TRBJ1-5, with 9 positions matching TRBD1. The CDR3 runs 16 residues. The J segment lost 1 base and the V segment lost 4 bases, leaving 5 bases of the junction unmatched. Germline CDR1 reads SGHVS; CDR2 reads FQNEAQ.

V is TRBV5-1 and J is TRBJ1-2; 8 bases agree with TRBD1. Germline V gene sequence: CDR1 SGHRS, CDR2 YFSETQ. This CDR3 contains 18 residues. Trimming cost V 9 bases and J 4 bases; bases outside gene matches: 23. DNA for the CDR3: TGCGCCACCCAAATAAACCGGGACAGGAGACCTATGGGCTATGGCTACACCTTC. Its protein is CATQINRDRRPMGYGYTF.

This clone was seen once. This chain connects TRBV9 to TRBJ2-1; tentative D call: TRBD1 (5 bases). V lost 1 base to trimming and J lost 6 bases, with 11 bases between them. CDR3 length: 14 residues. Germline lookup yields CDR1 SGDLS and CDR2 YYNGEE. The chain's CDR3 is CASSVRGFGNEQFF. The CDR3 coding sequence is TGTGCCAGCAGCGTAAGGGGCTTTGGCAATGAGCAGTTCTTC. The whole variable domain, filled in from reference TRBV9 and TRBJ2-1, reads DSGVTQTPKHLITATGQRVTLRCSPRSGDLSVYWYQQSLDQGLQFLIQYYNGEERAKGNILERFSAQQFPDLHSELNLSSLELGDSALYFCASSVRGFGNEQFFGPGTRLTVL.

The sample holds one count of this clone. CDR3: CASNPLDRATNGQYF. Here the CDR3 DNA reads TGTGCCAGCAACCCACTCGACAGGGCAACGAACGGGCAGTACTTC. The chain employs TRBV2 and TRBJ2-7; TRBD1 matches at 7 bases. The germline V gene has CDR1 SNHLY and CDR2 FYNNEI. The CDR3 contains 15 residues. V gave up 7 bases and J gave up 9 bases; unmatched junction bases: 18.